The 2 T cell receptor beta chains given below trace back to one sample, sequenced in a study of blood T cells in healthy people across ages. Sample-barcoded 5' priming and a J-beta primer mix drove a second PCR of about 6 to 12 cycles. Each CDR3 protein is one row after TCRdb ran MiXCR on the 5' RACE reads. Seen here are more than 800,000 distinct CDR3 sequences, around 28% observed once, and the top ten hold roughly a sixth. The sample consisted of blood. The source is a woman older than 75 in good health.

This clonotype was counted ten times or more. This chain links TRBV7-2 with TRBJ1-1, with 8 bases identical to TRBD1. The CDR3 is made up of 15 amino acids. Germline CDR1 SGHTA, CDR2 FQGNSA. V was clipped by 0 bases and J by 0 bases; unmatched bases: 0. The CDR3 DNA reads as TGTGCCAGCAGCTTAGCGACAGGGGTGAACACTGAAGCTTTCTTT. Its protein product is CASSLATGVNTEAFF.

The CDR3 DNA is TGTGCCAGCAGTCTCTTCCTTATGGACAAGCTCCCCTACGAGCAGTACTTC. Translating gives CASSLFLMDKLPYEQYF. The chain has TRBV12-3 or TRBV12-4 and TRBJ2-7, with D possibly being TRBD1 (5 bases). CDR3 length: 17 amino acids. The ends were cut back, 5 bases at V and 2 bases at J, with 22 bases in the middle.